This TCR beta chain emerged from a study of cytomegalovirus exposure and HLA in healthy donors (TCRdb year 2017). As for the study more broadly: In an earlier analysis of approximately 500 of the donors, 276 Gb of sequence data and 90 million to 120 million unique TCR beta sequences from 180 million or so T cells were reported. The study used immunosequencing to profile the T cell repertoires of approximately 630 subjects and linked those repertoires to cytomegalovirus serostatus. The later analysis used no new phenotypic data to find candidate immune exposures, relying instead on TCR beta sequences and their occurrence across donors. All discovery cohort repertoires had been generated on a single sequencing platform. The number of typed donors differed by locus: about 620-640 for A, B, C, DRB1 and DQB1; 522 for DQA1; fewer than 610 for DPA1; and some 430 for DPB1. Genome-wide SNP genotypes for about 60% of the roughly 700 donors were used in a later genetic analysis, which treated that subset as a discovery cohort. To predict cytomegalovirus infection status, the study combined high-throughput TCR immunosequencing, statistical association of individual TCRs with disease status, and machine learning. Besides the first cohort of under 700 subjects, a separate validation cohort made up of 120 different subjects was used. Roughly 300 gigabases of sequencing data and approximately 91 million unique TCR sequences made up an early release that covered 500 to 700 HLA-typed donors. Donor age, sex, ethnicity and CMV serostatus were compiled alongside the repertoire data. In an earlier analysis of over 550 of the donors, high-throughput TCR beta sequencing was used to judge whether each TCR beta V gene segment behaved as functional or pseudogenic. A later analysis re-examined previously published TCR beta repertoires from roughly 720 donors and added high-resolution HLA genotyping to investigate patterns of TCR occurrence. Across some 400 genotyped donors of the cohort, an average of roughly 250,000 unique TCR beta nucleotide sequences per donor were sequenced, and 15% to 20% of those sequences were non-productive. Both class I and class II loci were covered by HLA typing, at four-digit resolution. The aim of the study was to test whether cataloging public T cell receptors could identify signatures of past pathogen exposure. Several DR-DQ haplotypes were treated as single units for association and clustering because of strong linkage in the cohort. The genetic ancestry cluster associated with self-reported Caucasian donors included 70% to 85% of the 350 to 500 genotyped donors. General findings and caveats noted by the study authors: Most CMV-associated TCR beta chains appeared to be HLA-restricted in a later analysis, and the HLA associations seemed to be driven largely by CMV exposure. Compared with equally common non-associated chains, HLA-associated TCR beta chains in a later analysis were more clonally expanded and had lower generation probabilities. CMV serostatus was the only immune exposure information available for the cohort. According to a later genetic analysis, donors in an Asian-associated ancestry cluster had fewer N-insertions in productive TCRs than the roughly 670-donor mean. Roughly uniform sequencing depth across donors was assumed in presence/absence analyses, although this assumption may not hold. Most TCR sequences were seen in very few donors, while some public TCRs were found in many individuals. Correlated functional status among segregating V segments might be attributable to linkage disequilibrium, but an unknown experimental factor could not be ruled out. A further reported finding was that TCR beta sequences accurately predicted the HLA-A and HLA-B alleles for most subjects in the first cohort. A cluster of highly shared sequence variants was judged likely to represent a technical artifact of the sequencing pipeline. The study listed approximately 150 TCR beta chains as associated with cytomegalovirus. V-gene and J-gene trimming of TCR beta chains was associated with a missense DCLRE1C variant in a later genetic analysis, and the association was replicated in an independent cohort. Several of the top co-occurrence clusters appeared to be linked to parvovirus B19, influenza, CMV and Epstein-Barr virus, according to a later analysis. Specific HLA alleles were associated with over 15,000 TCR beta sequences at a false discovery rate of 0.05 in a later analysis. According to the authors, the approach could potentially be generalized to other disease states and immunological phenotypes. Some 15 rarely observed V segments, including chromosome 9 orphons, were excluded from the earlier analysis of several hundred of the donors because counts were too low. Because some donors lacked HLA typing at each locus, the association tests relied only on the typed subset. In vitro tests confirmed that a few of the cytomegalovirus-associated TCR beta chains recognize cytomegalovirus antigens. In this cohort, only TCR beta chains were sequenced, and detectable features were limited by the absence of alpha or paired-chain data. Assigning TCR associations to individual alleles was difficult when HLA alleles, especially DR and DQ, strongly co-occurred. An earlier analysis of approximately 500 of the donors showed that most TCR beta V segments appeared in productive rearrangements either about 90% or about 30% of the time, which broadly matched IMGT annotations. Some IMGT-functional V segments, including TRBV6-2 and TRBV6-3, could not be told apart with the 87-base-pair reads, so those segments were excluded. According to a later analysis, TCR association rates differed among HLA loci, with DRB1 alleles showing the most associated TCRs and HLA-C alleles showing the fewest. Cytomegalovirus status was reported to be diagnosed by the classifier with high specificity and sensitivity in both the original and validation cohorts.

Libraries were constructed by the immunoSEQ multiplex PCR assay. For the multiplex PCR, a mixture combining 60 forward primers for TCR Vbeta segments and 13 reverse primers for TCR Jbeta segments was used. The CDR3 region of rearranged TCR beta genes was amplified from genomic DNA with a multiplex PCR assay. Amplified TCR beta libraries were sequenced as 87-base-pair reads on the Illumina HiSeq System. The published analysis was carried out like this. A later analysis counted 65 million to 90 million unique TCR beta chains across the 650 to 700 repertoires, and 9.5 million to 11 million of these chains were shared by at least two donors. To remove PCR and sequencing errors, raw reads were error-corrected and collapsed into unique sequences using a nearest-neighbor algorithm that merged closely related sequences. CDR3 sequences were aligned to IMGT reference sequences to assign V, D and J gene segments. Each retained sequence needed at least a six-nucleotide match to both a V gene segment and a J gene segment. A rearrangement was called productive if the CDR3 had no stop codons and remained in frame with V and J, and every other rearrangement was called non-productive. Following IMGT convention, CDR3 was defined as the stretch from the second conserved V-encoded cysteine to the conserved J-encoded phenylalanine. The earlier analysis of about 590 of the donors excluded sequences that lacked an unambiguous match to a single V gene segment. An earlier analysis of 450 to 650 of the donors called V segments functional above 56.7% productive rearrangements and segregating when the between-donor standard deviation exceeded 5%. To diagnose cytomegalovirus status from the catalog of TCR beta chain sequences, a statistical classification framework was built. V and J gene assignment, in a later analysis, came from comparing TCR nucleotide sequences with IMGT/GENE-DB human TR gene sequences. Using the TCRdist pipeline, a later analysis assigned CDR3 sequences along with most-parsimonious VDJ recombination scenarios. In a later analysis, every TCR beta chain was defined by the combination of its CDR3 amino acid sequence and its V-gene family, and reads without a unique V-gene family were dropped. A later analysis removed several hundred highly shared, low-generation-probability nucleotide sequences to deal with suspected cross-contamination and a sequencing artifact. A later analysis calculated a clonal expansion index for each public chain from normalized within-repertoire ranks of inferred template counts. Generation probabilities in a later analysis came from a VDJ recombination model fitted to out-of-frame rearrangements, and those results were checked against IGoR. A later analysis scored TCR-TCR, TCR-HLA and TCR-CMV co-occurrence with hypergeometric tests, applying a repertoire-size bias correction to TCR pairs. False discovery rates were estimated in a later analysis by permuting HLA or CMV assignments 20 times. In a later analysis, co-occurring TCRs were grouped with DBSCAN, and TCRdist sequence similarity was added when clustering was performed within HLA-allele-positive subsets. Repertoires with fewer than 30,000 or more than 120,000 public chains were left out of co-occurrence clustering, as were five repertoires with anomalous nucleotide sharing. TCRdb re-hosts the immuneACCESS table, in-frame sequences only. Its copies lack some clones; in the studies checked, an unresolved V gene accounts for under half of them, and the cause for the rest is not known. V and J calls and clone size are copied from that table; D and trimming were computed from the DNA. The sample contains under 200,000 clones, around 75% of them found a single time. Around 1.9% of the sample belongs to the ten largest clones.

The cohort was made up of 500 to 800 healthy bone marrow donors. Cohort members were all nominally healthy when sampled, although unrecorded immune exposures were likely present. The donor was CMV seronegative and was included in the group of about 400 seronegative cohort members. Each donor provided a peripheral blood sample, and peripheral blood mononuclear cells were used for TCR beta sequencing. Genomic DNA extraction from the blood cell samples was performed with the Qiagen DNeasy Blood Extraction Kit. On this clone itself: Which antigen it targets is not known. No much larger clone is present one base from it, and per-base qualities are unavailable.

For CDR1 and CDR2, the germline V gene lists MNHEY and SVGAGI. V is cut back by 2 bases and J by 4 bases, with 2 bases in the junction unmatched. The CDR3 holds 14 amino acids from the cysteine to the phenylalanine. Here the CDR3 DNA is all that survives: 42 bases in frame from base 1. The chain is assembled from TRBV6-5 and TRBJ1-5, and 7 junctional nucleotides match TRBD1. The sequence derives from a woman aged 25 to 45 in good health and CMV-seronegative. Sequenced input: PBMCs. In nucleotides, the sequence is TGTGCCAGCAGTTACGGGACAGCTAATCAGCCCCAGCATTTT. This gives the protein CASSYGTANQPQHF.